Listed here is a single T cell receptor (beta chain). Its antigen remains unidentified. No much larger clone is present one base from it, and per-base qualities are unavailable. The time point tag for this specimen amounts to: cycle 2 day 1 (C2D1) of nivolumab. Relapse after autologous stem cell transplantation had occurred in all trial patients, and cohorts A, B and C were distinguished by prior brentuximab vedotin exposure. The trial cohort was composed of under 70 patients with relapsed/refractory classical Hodgkin lymphoma, for whom complete response, partial response or progressive disease was recorded as best overall response. In the multi-cohort phase II CheckMate 205 trial, trial patients received single-agent nivolumab. An independent review committee assessed best overall response by applying the 2007 International Working Group response criteria. PBMCs from the trial were collected at three points: immediately before nivolumab initiation (C1D1), and during therapy at cycle 2 day 1 and cycle 4 day 1. Peripheral blood was collected in 8 mL Vacutainer Cell Preparation Tubes, from which PBMCs were isolated by centrifugation and then cryopreserved.

The germline ends are 21 bases apart after V is trimmed by 4 bases and J by 5 bases. Based on the germline V gene (reference sequence), the CDR1 and CDR2 sequences are SGHKS and YYEKEE. The CDR3 holds 16 amino acids from the cysteine to the phenylalanine. Left in the record is the CDR3 DNA by itself, 48 bases read in frame from the first base. The sample originates from a study of PD-1 blockade in classical Hodgkin lymphoma (dated by TCRdb to between 2020 and 2021). At the level of the whole study: Nivolumab dosing was 3 mg/kg intravenously every 2 weeks, continuing until either disease progression or unacceptable toxicity. To define a peripheral blood immune signature of response to PD-1 blockade in classical Hodgkin lymphoma, the study combined TCR beta sequencing with CyTOF.

Genomic DNA was isolated using the Qiagen DNeasy kit from unsorted PBMCs as well as from negatively selected CD4+ and CD8+ fractions. TCR beta CDR3 regions were subjected to amplification by immunoSEQ multiplex PCR with primers that anneal to V and J segments. Amplification bias was minimized using a synthetic immune receptor repertoire, and residual bias was removed computationally after sequencing. Per the source publication's procedure: Repertoire diversity was quantified as the Shannon entropy index using custom Python scripts. The unsorted, CD4+ and CD8+ repertoires were each analyzed separately, with the exception of combined analyses, where CD4+ and CD8+ sequences were merged in silico. Clonal expansion was defined as a frequency increase of at least 2-fold after treatment compared with C1D1, and clones undetected at baseline were assigned a pseudocount of 0.5. Clones with 0 or 1 copy at C1D1 were defined as singleton clones, while clones with 2 or more copies were defined as non-singleton clones. Clones expanded in unsorted samples were assigned a CD4+, CD8+ or unknown annotation through matching of protein sequences in sorted samples from the same patient. Wilcoxon tests were applied to paired samples to test diversity changes from C1D1 to C4D1. The clones in this table, taken by TCRdb from immuneACCESS, are in-frame only. Not every clone is retained; where verified, under half of the shortfall comes from an unresolved V gene, and the cause of the rest is unknown. For V, J and clone size, that table is used; D and trimming come from the DNA. The sample profile shows approximately 99,000 clones; 81% of them were found once. Roughly 15% of the sample is in the top ten clones.

The investigation overall reported the following: Trial patients achieving complete response had baseline diversity similar to newly diagnosed patients, whereas partial responders and progressors had significantly lower diversity. Diversity was lower in patients who began nivolumab less than 1 year after ASCT, so these patients were left out of later analyses to avoid confounding by immune reconstitution. The study was limited to a single clinical trial cohort, and causes of repertoire differences, possibly disease activity or prior therapy, remained undefined. CD4+ but not CD8+ TCR diversity rose significantly by C4D1 (p=0.0027 vs p=0.16), most apparent in complete responders (p=0.02). Baseline TCR diversity was reported as lower in newly diagnosed patients than in healthy donors, and lower still in relapsed/refractory patients.

This receptor was identified in a human donor with classical Hodgkin lymphoma. Sequencing was performed on peripheral blood mononuclear cells (PBMCs), taken before the second cycle of nivolumab. The rearrangement joined TRBV5-5 to TRBJ2-5; D gene: possibly TRBD2, on 6 matching bases. The DNA sequence is TGTGCCAGCAGCACCCCCGGGACTGCCCGTGGGGAGACCCAGTACTTC. It encodes CASSTPGTARGETQYF.